In its sample, the clone carrying this T cell receptor beta chain was seen a few times. The antigen is undetermined. Specified time point: persistent/refractory GD, antithyroid drugs over 5 years with positive TRAb. After RNA was extracted from PBMCs, the TCR library was made from it. The source of the patients was an endocrinology department in Xi'an, China. Looked up from germline, CDR1 is LNHDA and CDR2 is SQIVND (reference sequence). This CDR3 contains 13 residues. V was clipped by 5 bases and J by 7 bases, with 14 bases between them. This sample is part of a study of regulatory T cells in long-lasting Graves disease. Notes on the study in general: Exclusively peripheral blood, rather than thyroid tissue, was studied. Preferential use of TRBV28, TRBJ1-2 and TRBJ2-5 was seen in persistent disease.

Investigators prepared the TCR beta libraries by applying iRepertoire HTBI primers and Arm-PCR of CDR3 regions. In the study's own analysis: The identification of 60 or so TRBV and 14 TRBJ segments was made across samples. TCRdb reprocessed the multiplex PCR reads via MiXCR and lists one record per CDR3 protein. The V and J calls and clone size are TCRdb's, not the authors'. Of about 310,000 distinct CDR3 sequences in the sample, 22% were seen once. The specimen was peripheral blood mononuclear cells (PBMCs), collected when the disease was refractory, from a patient treated with antithyroid drugs. The sequence derives from a female donor with Graves disease. The chain employs TRBV19 and TRBJ2-5, with no clear D. The CDR3 spells CASSESHWATQYF. The CDR3 DNA follows: TGTGCCAGTAGTGAATCGCATTGGGCGACCCAGTACTTC.